Presented here are 21 T cell receptor beta chains from one specimen sequenced in a study of shared clonotypes between healthy human individuals. The method was immunoSEQ multiplex PCR; TCRdb's version includes in-frame clones alone and lacks a portion of them. The sample carries some 580,000 clones, about 97% recorded once. The sample consisted of naive CD4+ T cells sorted from blood. Subset described: CD45RA+ positively selected. All receptors come from a woman in her twenties or thirties in good health.

This chain uses TRBV5-1 with TRBJ1-3; a weak D match, TRBD1 (6 bases). The CDR3 spans 17 residues. Germline V gives CDR1 SGHRS, CDR2 YFSETQ. Trimming cost V 5 bases and J 4 bases, with 22 bases left between them. DNA for the CDR3: TGCGCCAGCAGTATCCGCCCGGGGGGGGCCCTAGGAAACACCATATATTTT. It codes for CASSIRPGGALGNTIYF.

The rearrangement joins TRBV5-1 to TRBJ2-7; 10 bases line up with TRBD1. Per the germline V gene, CDR1 is SGHRS and CDR2 is YFSETQ. The CDR3 spans 14 residues. The ends lost 3 bases at V and 3 bases at J; junction bases unmatched: 3. The CDR3 bases are TGCGCCAGCAGCTGGACAGGGGGAAACTACGAGCAGTACTTC. Translating gives CASSWTGGNYEQYF.

The chain joins TRBV28 to TRBJ2-3; D possibly corresponds to TRBD1 (5 bases). The CDR3 runs to 14 residues. The V end was cut by 5 bases, the J end by 3 bases, with 12 bases between. Germline V CDR1 and CDR2: MDHEN, SYDVKM. The CDR3 bases are TGTGCCAGCAGTGATGGGCAGGGTACAGATACGCAGTATTTT. Its translation: CASSDGQGTDTQYF.

This clone was observed a single time. This rearrangement joins TRBV7-8 to TRBJ2-3; possibly TRBD1 for D (5 bases). With 3 bases removed from V and 0 bases from J, the gap between germline ends came to 13 bases. Germline V gene lookup returns CDR1 SGHVS and CDR2 FQNEAQ. CDR3 length: 16 residues. CDR3 sequence: CASSFLTDLSTDTQYF. For the CDR3, the DNA is TGTGCCAGCAGCTTTCTGACAGACCTTAGCACAGATACGCAGTATTTT.

The V call is TRBV28, the J call TRBJ1-1; 8 bases match TRBD1. The V gene end was trimmed by 6 bases and the J gene end by 3 bases; junction bases not matched to a gene: 9. In germline, CDR1 is MDHEN, CDR2 SYDVKM. This CDR3 region has 15 residues. The CDR3 here is CASRTLTGAYTEAFF. The CDR3 DNA reads TGTGCCAGCAGGACGCTGACAGGGGCCTACACTGAAGCTTTCTTT. Based on the CDR3 plus reference TRBV28 and TRBJ1-1, the full variable domain is DVKVTQSSRYLVKRTGEKVFLECVQDMDHENMFWYRQDPGLGLRLIYFSYDVKMKEKGDIPEGYSVSREKKERFSLILESASTNQTSMYLCASRTLTGAYTEAFFGQGTRLTVV.

This chain uses TRBV7-9 with TRBJ2-2; unclear D gene. CDR3 length: 15 residues. The V end was cut by 5 bases, the J end by 3 bases, with 13 bases between. Germline CDR1 SEHNR, CDR2 FQNEAQ (reference sequence). In DNA form, the CDR3 reads TGTGCCAGCAGCCCGCCTTACCACTACACCGGGGAGCTGTTTTTT. Its translation is CASSPPYHYTGELFF.

This sequence joins TRBV5-5 and TRBJ2-1, with D perhaps matching TRBD1 (5 bases). The CDR3 is made up of 12 amino acids. Germline lookup yields CDR1 SGHKS and CDR2 YYEKEE (reference sequence). Trimming cost V 3 bases and J 11 bases, with 12 bases left between them. CDR3 residues: CASSYKQEKQFF. CDR3 in DNA: TGTGCCAGCAGCTACAAACAGGAAAAGCAGTTCTTC.

The chain joins TRBV27 to TRBJ2-1; weak D call: TRBD2 (5 bases). Germline values: CDR1 MNHEY, CDR2 SMNVEV (reference sequence). The V and J ends lost 3 bases and 8 bases respectively, with 17 bases between them. The CDR3 has 15 amino acids. The CDR3 bases are TGTGCCAGCAGTTTTAGCCGCATCGGACTCTATGAGCAGTTCTTC. The encoded protein is CASSFSRIGLYEQFF.

The gene calls are TRBV5-1 and TRBJ2-2, with D unclear. Germline V gene lookup returns CDR1 SGHRS and CDR2 YFSETQ. V lost 5 bases and J lost 5, with 13 bases in between. The CDR3 is made up of 14 amino acids. The CDR3 DNA is TGCGCCAGCAGGGAGAGTAGCAGAACCGGGGAGCTGTTTTTT. It codes for CASRESSRTGELFF.

J is TRBJ2-3 and V is TRBV28, with 10 bases matching TRBD2. V shed 5 bases and J 7 bases; nucleotides not matched to a gene: 15. The germline gives CDR1 MDHEN, CDR2 SYDVKM. The CDR3 contains 17 residues. CDR3 in DNA: TGTGCCAGCAGTCCTCGGACTAGCGGACTTGCCGTTCATACGCAGTATTTT. It encodes CASSPRTSGLAVHTQYF.

The CDR3 DNA reads as TGCGCCAGCAGCTTGGTCGGACTAGCGGATTACAATGAGCAGTTCTTC. Translation: CASSLVGLADYNEQFF. The chain links TRBV5-1 to TRBJ2-1, with 10 bases fitting TRBD2. Germline V CDR1 and CDR2: SGHRS, YFSETQ. The CDR3 runs 16 residues. The J segment lost 4 bases and the V segment lost 0 bases, leaving 4 bases of the junction unmatched.

The chain links TRBV9 to TRBJ2-1; 9 positions agree with TRBD2. Looked up from germline, CDR1 is SGDLS and CDR2 is YYNGEE. The CDR3 consists of 17 residues. With V trimmed by 3 bases and J by 0 bases, 7 bases remained unmatched. CDR3 coding DNA: TGTGCCAGCAGCGCCACGACTAGCGGACGCTCCTACAATGAGCAGTTCTTC. Translation gives CASSATTSGRSYNEQFF. The whole variable domain, filled in from reference TRBV9 and TRBJ2-1, reads DSGVTQTPKHLITATGQRVTLRCSPRSGDLSVYWYQQSLDQGLQFLIQYYNGEERAKGNILERFSAQQFPDLHSELNLSSLELGDSALYFCASSATTSGRSYNEQFFGPGTRLTVL.

V and J are TRBV28 and TRBJ1-5; tentatively, D is TRBD1 (6 bases). V lost 1 base, J lost 6 bases, and 19 bases lay in between. CDR1 is MDHEN and CDR2 is SYDVKM in the germline V gene. The CDR3 consists of 17 residues. CDR3 amino acids: CASSLSGGLVMGQPQHF. CDR3 in DNA: TGTGCCAGCAGTTTATCTGGGGGGCTAGTAATGGGTCAGCCCCAGCATTTT.

The gene calls are TRBV10-3 and TRBJ2-7; D is ambiguous. Deletions cut 4 bases from V and 3 bases from J, with 7 bases between. CDR3 size: 12 residues. Germline loops: CDR1 ENHRY, CDR2 SYGVKD. CDR3 bases: TGTGCCATCAGTGCCCCAGTCTACGAGCAGTACTTC. As protein: CAISAPVYEQYF.

The chain is built from TRBV29-1 and TRBJ2-3; D unresolved. The V end was cut by 7 bases, the J end by 2 bases, with 10 bases between. Per germline, CDR1 SQVTM and CDR2 ANQGSEA. The CDR3 contains 12 residues. CDR3 sequence (DNA): TGCAGCGGTCTCGGATTCACAGATACGCAGTATTTT. As protein: CSGLGFTDTQYF.

This chain connects TRBV7-9 to TRBJ2-7; the D call may be TRBD1 or TRBD2 (5 bases each). Germline V gives CDR1 SEHNR, CDR2 FQNEAQ (reference sequence). V gave up 5 bases and J gave up 2 bases, with 10 bases separating them. This CDR3 has 13 amino acids. CDR3 sequence (DNA): TGTGCCAGCAGCAGGGACGGCCCCTACGAGCAGTACTTC. Translating gives CASSRDGPYEQYF.

The rearrangement joins TRBV19 to TRBJ2-7; 7 bases match TRBD2. J gave up 0 bases and V 4 bases, and 6 bases lay outside the gene matches. From germline, CDR1 is LNHDA and CDR2 SQIVND (reference sequence). The CDR3 covers 15 residues. The CDR3 here is CASSTLGGISYEQYF. CDR3 bases: TGTGCCAGTAGTACTCTGGGGGGGATCTCCTACGAGCAGTACTTC.

The chain has TRBV5-1 and TRBJ2-2, with 10 positions matching TRBD2. J lost 7 bases, V lost 0 bases, and 0 bases had no gene match. Germline loops: CDR1 SGHRS, CDR2 YFSETQ. This CDR3 has 14 residues. As DNA, the CDR3 is TGCGCCAGCAGCTTGGGACTAGCGGGCGGGGAGCTGTTTTTT. Translating it yields CASSLGLAGGELFF.

V is TRBV28 and J is TRBJ2-7, with unresolved D. Germline V gene lookup returns CDR1 MDHEN and CDR2 SYDVKM. The ends were cut back, 5 bases at V and 0 bases at J, with 14 bases in the middle. The CDR3 consists of 15 residues. CDR3 loop: CASSTPGRSSYEQYF. The CDR3 DNA sequence: TGTGCCAGCAGTACTCCCGGCCGGTCCTCCTACGAGCAGTACTTC.

The genes are TRBV28 and TRBJ1-2, with 7 bases fitting TRBD1. Germline V gene data show CDR1 as MDHEN and CDR2 as SYDVKM. The V gene end was trimmed by 5 bases and the J gene end by 4 bases; junction bases not matched to a gene: 10. There are 15 residues in the CDR3. CDR3 sequence reads: CASSLPAGQSYGYTF. Here the CDR3 DNA reads TGTGCCAGCAGTCTCCCTGCGGGACAGAGCTATGGCTACACCTTC.

This chain connects TRBV7-8 to TRBJ2-6; D unresolved. Trimming shortened V by 5 bases and J by 0 bases, and 5 bases separated the two germline ends. From germline, CDR1 is SGHVS and CDR2 FQNEAQ. The CDR3 has 14 amino acids. The CDR3 DNA reads TGTGCCAGCAGCAAATCCTCTGGGGCCAACGTCCTGACTTTC. Translated, it gives CASSKSSGANVLTF.